This paragraph reports one TCR beta chain. The antigen it recognizes is unknown. No base quality values were provided; no much bigger clone lies one nucleotide off. TCRbeta CDR3 regions were amplified from genomic DNA by means of the immunoSEQ Assay, a bias-controlled multiplex PCR. On the study's bioinformatics: The number of nucleated cells in each sample was estimated from the amplification of reference gene primers within the assay. To quantify the absolute abundance of each unique TCRbeta CDR3 rearrangement, sequence reads were collapsed and filtered. Productive Simpson clonality was computed per sample as the square root of Simpson's diversity index over productive rearrangements. TCRdb stores this immuneACCESS table with in-frame sequences only. Part of the clones is absent; in the studies checked, under half of the shortfall reflects unresolved V genes, and no reason is known for the rest. The D gene and trimming were derived from the DNA, and the V and J assignments and clone size from that table. This sample is represented by tens of thousands of clones; 88% of them were singletons. Together, the top ten hold approximately 40% of the sample.

The germline V gene gives CDR1 as SGDLS and CDR2 as YYNGEE. Deletion took 3 bases off V and 3 bases off J, with a span of 10 bases between the germline ends. The CDR3 runs 14 residues from the cysteine to the phenylalanine. Solely the CDR3 DNA is kept, with 42 bases framed from the first base. This record belongs to a study of blood T cell repertoires in COVID-19 (TCRdb year 2020). Regarding the research as a whole: Samples from collaborators originated in the United States, Italy and Spain and spanned both the acute and convalescent phases of COVID-19. Subjects who had been exposed to COVID-19, were actively infected with it, or had recovered from it provided the deeply sampled blood TCRbeta repertoires that made up the dataset. Samples were obtained from the ongoing ImmuneRACE study (first 160 participants) and from over 1,000 subjects provided by 6 global collaborators. HLA class I and class II types, where available, came from metadata supplied by the sample provider rather than from assay-based typing. A freely available public database, intended as a resource for researchers studying the immune response to SARS-CoV-2, is where the repertoires were released. Nearly every sample came with metadata listing a de-identified subject ID, COVID-19 status, age in years and sex. The prospective study material was composed of cDNA or gDNA derived from T cells, B-cell-depleted T cells, or PBMCs.

Findings and caveats that apply to the study as a whole: The quantity of clinical and demographic metadata differed by source and by participant and was supplied without curation.

In Seattle, one collaborating source enrolled patients while the infection was active and tracked those patients longitudinally over the course of disease. The collaborating institutions used their own protocols to collect whole blood in K2EDTA tubes. For TCRbeta analysis, collaborator samples were shipped as frozen whole blood, as isolated PBMCs, or as DNA extracted from either sample type. The sequence came from a woman aged 55-69 years with COVID-19, enrolled during active disease. This chain is built from TRBV9 and TRBJ2-1, with TRBD2 perhaps the D gene, on 6 matching bases. The sequenced sample was peripheral blood. The CDR3 region has the sequence CASSASDNYNEQFF. Read as DNA, the sequence is TGTGCCAGCAGCGCTAGCGACAACTACAATGAGCAGTTCTTC.